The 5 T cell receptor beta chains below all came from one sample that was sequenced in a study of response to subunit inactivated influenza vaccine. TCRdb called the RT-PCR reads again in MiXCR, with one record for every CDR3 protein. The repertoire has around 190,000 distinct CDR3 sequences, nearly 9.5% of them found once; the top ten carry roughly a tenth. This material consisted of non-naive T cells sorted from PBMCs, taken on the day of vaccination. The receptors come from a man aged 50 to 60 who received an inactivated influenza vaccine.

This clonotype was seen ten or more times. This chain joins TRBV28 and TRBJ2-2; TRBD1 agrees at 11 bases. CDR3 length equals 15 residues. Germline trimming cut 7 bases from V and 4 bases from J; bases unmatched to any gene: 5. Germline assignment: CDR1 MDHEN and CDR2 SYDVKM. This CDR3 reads CASKTGTGGTGELFF. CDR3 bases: TGTGCCAGCAAAACCGGGACAGGGGGCACCGGGGAGCTGTTTTTT.

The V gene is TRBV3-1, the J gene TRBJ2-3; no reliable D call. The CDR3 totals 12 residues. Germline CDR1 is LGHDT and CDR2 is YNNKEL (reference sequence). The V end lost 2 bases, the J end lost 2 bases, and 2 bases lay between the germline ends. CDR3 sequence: CASSQHTDTQYF. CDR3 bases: TGTGCCAGCAGCCAACACACAGATACGCAGTATTTT.

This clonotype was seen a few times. CDR3 amino acids: CASSLDGSGGYYNEQFF. The CDR3 DNA reads as TGTGCCAGCAGCTTAGATGGGTCGGGGGGCTACTACAATGAGCAGTTCTTC. The genes are TRBV7-8 and TRBJ2-1; D is possibly TRBD2 (7 bases). CDR1 is SGHVS and CDR2 is FQNEAQ in the germline V gene. V shed 1 base and J shed 3 bases, with 16 bases lying between them. The CDR3 totals 17 residues.

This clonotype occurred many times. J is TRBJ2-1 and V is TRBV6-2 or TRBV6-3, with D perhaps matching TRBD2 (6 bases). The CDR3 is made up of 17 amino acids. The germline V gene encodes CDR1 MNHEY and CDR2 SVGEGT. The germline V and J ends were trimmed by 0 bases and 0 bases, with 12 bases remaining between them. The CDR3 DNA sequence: TGTGCCAGCAGTTACTCGACTAGTACCAGCTCCTACAATGAGCAGTTCTTC. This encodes CASSYSTSTSSYNEQFF.

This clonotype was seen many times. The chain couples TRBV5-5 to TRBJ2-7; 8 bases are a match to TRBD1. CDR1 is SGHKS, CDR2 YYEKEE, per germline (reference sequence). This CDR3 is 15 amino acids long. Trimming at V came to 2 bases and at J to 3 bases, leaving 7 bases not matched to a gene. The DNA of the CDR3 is TGTGCCAGCAGCTTAGCAGGGGGCGCGAGCTACGAGCAGTACTTC. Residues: CASSLAGGASYEQYF.